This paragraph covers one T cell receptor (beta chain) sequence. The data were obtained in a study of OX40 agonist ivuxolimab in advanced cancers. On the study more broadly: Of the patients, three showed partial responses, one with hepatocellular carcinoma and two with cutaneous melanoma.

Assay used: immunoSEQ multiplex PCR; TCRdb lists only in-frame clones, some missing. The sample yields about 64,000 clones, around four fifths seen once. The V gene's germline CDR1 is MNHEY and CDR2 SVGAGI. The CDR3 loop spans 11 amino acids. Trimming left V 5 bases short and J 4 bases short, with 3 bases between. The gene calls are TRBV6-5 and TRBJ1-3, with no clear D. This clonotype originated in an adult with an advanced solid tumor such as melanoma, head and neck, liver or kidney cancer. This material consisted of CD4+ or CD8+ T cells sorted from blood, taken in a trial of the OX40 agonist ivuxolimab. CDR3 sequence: CASSRGNTIYF. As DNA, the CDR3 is TGTGCCAGCAGTCGGGGAAACACCATATATTTT.